Here is one TCR beta chain with its context. Its specific antigen is unknown. No qualities accompany the bases; no much larger clone lies one base away. The cohort was made up of hundreds of healthy bone marrow donors. At the time of sampling, every cohort member was nominally healthy, though immune exposures that went unrecorded were likely present. The donor was CMV seronegative and belonged to the group of 352 seronegative cohort members. A peripheral blood sample was collected from each donor, and TCR beta sequencing was performed on peripheral blood mononuclear cells. Genomic DNA extraction from the blood cell samples was performed with the Qiagen DNeasy Blood Extraction Kit. The junction shows trimming of 6 bases on V and 2 bases on J, plus 19 bases between the germline ends. The CDR3 measures 16 amino acids from cysteine to phenylalanine. Only CDR3 DNA is held: 48 bases, read in frame from base 1. Based on the germline V gene (reference sequence), the CDR1 and CDR2 sequences are SEHNR and FQNEAQ.

These data come from a study of cytomegalovirus exposure and HLA in healthy donors (dated by TCRdb to 2016 to 2017). Broadly, across the study: According to an earlier analysis of 587 of the donors, 200 million or so T cells yielded roughly 110 million unique TCR beta sequences and more than 250 Gb of sequence data. Approximately 300 gigabases of sequencing data and approximately 92 million unique TCR sequences made up an early release that covered several hundred HLA-typed donors. The genetic ancestry cluster associated with self-reported Caucasian donors included about four fifths of the roughly 380 genotyped donors. The aim of the study was to test whether cataloging public T cell receptors could identify signatures of past pathogen exposure. The study profiled the T cell repertoires of hundreds of subjects by immunosequencing and related them to cytomegalovirus serostatus. A separate validation cohort of 100 to 150 different subjects was used in addition to the 666-subject first cohort. To predict cytomegalovirus infection status, the study combined high-throughput TCR immunosequencing, statistical association of individual TCRs with disease status, and machine learning. In a later analysis, previously published TCR beta repertoires from about 640 donors were re-analyzed and high-resolution HLA genotyping was added so that TCR occurrence patterns could be studied. The later analysis used no new phenotypic data to find candidate immune exposures, relying instead on TCR beta sequences and their occurrence across donors. To decide whether each TCR beta V gene segment behaved as functional or pseudogenic, an earlier analysis of some 600 of the donors relied on high-throughput TCR beta sequencing. Donor age, sex, ethnicity and CMV serostatus were compiled alongside the repertoire data. A later genetic analysis used genome-wide SNP genotypes for about three fifths of the 666 donors, treating that subset as a discovery cohort. All discovery cohort repertoires had been generated on a single sequencing platform. Class I and class II HLA loci were covered by the typing at four-digit resolution. The number of typed donors differed by locus: roughly 629-640 for A, B, C, DRB1 and DQB1; 500 to 550 for DQA1; 600 to 610 for DPA1; and 450 to 480 for DPB1. Roughly 5 DR-DQ haplotypes were handled as single units for association and clustering, since linkage in the cohort was strong. Among some 400 genotyped donors of the cohort, an average of roughly 240,000 unique TCR beta nucleotide sequences were sequenced per donor, about a sixth of them non-productive. Study-wide conclusions, independent of this receptor: Linkage disequilibrium might explain the correlated functional status among segregating V segments, but an unknown experimental factor could not be excluded. The classifier was reported to diagnose cytomegalovirus status with high specificity and sensitivity in both the original and validation cohorts. In a later analysis, HLA-associated TCR beta chains were found to be more clonally expanded and to have lower generation probabilities than equally common non-associated chains. A later genetic analysis associated a missense DCLRE1C variant with V-gene and J-gene trimming of TCR beta chains, and an independent cohort replicated the association. The study listed 164 TCR beta chains as associated with cytomegalovirus. Because the 87-base-pair reads could not distinguish some IMGT-functional V segments, including TRBV6-2 and TRBV6-3, those segments were excluded. The authors suggested that the approach could potentially be extended to other disease states and immunological phenotypes. According to a later analysis, most CMV-associated TCR beta chains appeared to be HLA-restricted, and the HLA associations seemed to be driven largely by CMV exposure. Because counts were too low, about 15 rarely observed V segments, including chromosome 9 orphons, were left out of the earlier analysis of approximately 500 of the donors. Immune exposure information for the cohort was limited to CMV serostatus. Specific HLA alleles were associated with roughly 17,000 TCR beta sequences at a false discovery rate of 0.05 in a later analysis. In a later analysis, the rate of TCR association differed among HLA loci, with DRB1 alleles having the most associated TCRs and HLA-C alleles having the fewest. A further reported finding was that TCR beta sequences accurately predicted the HLA-A and HLA-B alleles for most subjects in the first cohort. In vitro tests confirmed that a few of the cytomegalovirus-associated TCR beta chains recognize cytomegalovirus antigens. According to a later genetic analysis, donors in an Asian-associated ancestry cluster had fewer N-insertions in productive TCRs than the roughly 700-donor mean. An earlier analysis of approximately 590 of the donors showed that most TCR beta V segments appeared in productive rearrangements either about 90% or about 30% of the time, which broadly matched IMGT annotations. Presence/absence analyses assumed roughly uniform sequencing depth across donors, an assumption that may not hold. Only TCR beta chains were sequenced in this cohort, and the absence of alpha or paired-chain data limited detectable features. According to a later analysis, parvovirus B19, influenza, CMV and Epstein-Barr virus appeared linked to several top co-occurrence clusters. A cluster of highly shared sequence variants was judged likely to be a technical artifact of the sequencing pipeline. Because HLA typing was missing for some donors at each locus, association tests included only the typed subset. Most TCR sequences were seen in very few donors, while some public TCRs were found in many individuals. Assigning TCR associations to individual alleles was difficult when HLA alleles, especially DR and DQ, strongly co-occurred.

Libraries were built with the immunoSEQ multiplex PCR assay. A mixture of 60 forward primers for TCR Vbeta segments and 13 reverse primers for TCR Jbeta segments was used in the multiplex PCR. A multiplex PCR assay on genomic DNA amplified the CDR3 region of rearranged TCR beta genes. Amplified TCR beta libraries were sequenced as 87-base-pair reads on the Illumina HiSeq System. On the authors' methods: A later analysis tallied some 79 million unique TCR beta chains across the 550 to 850 repertoires, and some 10 million of those chains were shared by two or more donors. Raw reads were error-corrected and collapsed into unique sequences by a nearest-neighbor algorithm in which closely related sequences were merged to remove PCR and sequencing errors. V, D and J gene segments were assigned by aligning CDR3 sequences to IMGT reference sequences. For a sequence to be retained, a match of at least six nucleotides was required to both a V gene segment and a J gene segment. Rearrangements were called productive when the CDR3 lacked stop codons and stayed in frame with V and J; all others were non-productive. Following IMGT convention, CDR3 was defined as the stretch from the second conserved V-encoded cysteine up to the conserved J-encoded phenylalanine. In an earlier analysis of 587 of the donors, sequences lacking an unambiguous match to a single V gene segment were excluded. In an earlier analysis of several hundred of the donors, V segments were called functional above 56.7% productive rearrangements and were called segregating when the between-donor standard deviation exceeded 5%. A statistical classification framework was built to diagnose cytomegalovirus status from the catalog of TCR beta chain sequences. A later analysis assigned V and J genes by comparing TCR nucleotide sequences with IMGT/GENE-DB human TR gene sequences. A later analysis assigned CDR3 sequences and most-parsimonious VDJ recombination scenarios with the TCRdist pipeline. A later analysis defined each TCR beta chain by its CDR3 amino acid sequence plus V-gene family, and excluded reads lacking a unique V-gene family. A later analysis removed 500 to 650 highly shared, low-generation-probability nucleotide sequences to deal with suspected cross-contamination and a sequencing artifact. For each public chain, a later analysis derived a clonal expansion index from normalized ranks of inferred template counts within each repertoire. A later analysis computed generation probabilities with a VDJ recombination model fitted to out-of-frame rearrangements, and checked the results against IGoR. In a later analysis, hypergeometric tests were used to score TCR-TCR, TCR-HLA and TCR-CMV co-occurrence, with a repertoire-size bias correction applied to TCR pairs. In a later analysis, false discovery rates were estimated by permuting HLA or CMV assignments 20 times. A later analysis grouped co-occurring TCRs with DBSCAN, adding TCRdist sequence similarity when clustering within HLA-allele-positive subsets. Repertoires with fewer than 30,000 or more than 120,000 public chains were left out of co-occurrence clustering, as were about five repertoires with anomalous nucleotide sharing. TCRdb took this table from immuneACCESS and kept in-frame rearrangements with V and J called. Such tables lack part of the clones; where checked against another copy, unresolved V genes explain under half of the gap, and the rest is unexplained. For V, J and clone size, that table is used; D and trimming come from the DNA. Present in this sample are about 180,000 clones, roughly four fifths of which were seen just once. The ten largest clones represent 1.5% to 2% of the sample.

The chain couples TRBV7-9 to TRBJ2-5; TRBD2 is possibly the D segment (5 matching bases). Sequences were obtained from PBMCs. The sequence derives from a man younger than 35 in good health and CMV-seronegative. The nucleotide sequence reads TGTGCCAGCAGTCCTCCTTCGGGCCGGAGGCAAGAGACCCAGTACTTC. Its amino acids are CASSPPSGRRQETQYF.